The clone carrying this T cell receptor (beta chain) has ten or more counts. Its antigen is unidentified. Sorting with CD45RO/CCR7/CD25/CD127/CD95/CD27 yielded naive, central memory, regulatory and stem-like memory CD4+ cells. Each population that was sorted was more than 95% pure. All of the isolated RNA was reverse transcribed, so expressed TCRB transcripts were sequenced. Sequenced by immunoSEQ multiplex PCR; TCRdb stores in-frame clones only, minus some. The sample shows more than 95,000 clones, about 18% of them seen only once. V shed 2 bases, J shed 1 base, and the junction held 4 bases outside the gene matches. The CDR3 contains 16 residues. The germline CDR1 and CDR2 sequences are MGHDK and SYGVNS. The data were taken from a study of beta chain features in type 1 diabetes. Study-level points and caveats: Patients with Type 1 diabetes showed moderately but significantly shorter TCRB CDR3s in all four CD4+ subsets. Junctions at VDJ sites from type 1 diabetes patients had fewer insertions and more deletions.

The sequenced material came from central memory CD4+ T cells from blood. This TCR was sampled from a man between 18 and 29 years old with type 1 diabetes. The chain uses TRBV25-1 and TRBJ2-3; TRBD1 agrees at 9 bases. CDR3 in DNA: TGTGCCAGCAGTGAAGGGACAGGGCCACGCACAGATACGCAGTATTTT. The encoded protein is CASSEGTGPRTDTQYF.